This TCR beta chain derives from a study of OX40 agonist ivuxolimab in advanced cancers. Only in-frame clones appear in the TCRdb table, and some are missing; sequencing was by immunoSEQ multiplex PCR. The table includes 75,000 to 100,000 clones, about 86% detected once. The CDR3 sequence is 15 residues long. The germline V and J ends were trimmed by 4 bases and 6 bases, with 19 bases remaining between them. Germline V gene data show CDR1 as LGHNA and CDR2 as YSLEER. V is TRBV4-3 and J is TRBJ2-7; possibly TRBD2 for D (7 bases). Sequencing was performed on CD4+ or CD8+ T cells sorted from blood, taken in a trial of the OX40 agonist ivuxolimab. This clonotype was obtained from an adult with an advanced solid tumor such as melanoma, head and neck, liver or kidney cancer. CDR3: CASSLSRGAPGEQYF. For the CDR3, the DNA is TGCGCCAGCAGCCTATCCCGGGGGGCGCCGGGCGAGCAGTACTTC.